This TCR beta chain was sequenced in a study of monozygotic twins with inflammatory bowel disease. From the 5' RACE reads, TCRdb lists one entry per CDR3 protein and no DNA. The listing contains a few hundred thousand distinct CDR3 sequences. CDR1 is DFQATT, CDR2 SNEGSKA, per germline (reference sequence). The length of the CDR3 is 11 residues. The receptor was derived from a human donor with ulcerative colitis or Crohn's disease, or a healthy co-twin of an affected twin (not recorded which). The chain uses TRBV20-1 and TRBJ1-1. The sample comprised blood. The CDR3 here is CSARDMLEAFF.